Following are 5 T cell receptor beta chains from one sample sequenced in a study of CD8+ T cells in alopecia areata. As the sequencing template, cDNA was produced by extracting RNA and reverse transcribing it. Libraries were prepared by immunoSEQ multiplex PCR; TCRdb keeps only in-frame clonotypes and omits some of them. The data hold 150,000 or so clones, with 80% to 90% observed a single time. Sequenced material: CD8+ T cells sorted from blood, taken at week 0. These receptors came from a human donor with alopecia areata.

The J gene is TRBJ2-7, the V gene TRBV10-2; D is unclear. CDR1 is WSHSY and CDR2 is SAAADI in the germline V gene. CDR3 length: 11 amino acids. Trimming shortened V by 2 bases and J by 3 bases, and 2 bases separated the two germline ends. The CDR3 DNA sequence: TGCGCCAGCAGTGAGGGCTACGAGCAGTACTTC. Translated: CASSEGYEQYF.

The chain employs TRBV13 and TRBJ1-5; possible D gene TRBD1, 6 bases. Germline V gives CDR1 PRHDT, CDR2 FYEKMQ (reference sequence). The CDR3 extends over 15 amino acids. With 5 bases removed from V and 7 bases from J, the gap between germline ends came to 18 bases. The CDR3 region has the DNA TGTGCCAGCAGCCAGAGACAGGTTTCGGGGCAGCCCCAGCATTTT. Translating it yields CASSQRQVSGQPQHF.

V usage is TRBV28 and J usage is TRBJ1-2, with D perhaps matching TRBD1 (5 bases). The V end lost 3 bases, the J end lost 5 bases, and 25 bases lay between the germline ends. Germline CDR1 is MDHEN and CDR2 is SYDVKM. CDR3 size: 18 residues. The CDR3 loop reads CASSFNEGTGIISYGYTF. The CDR3, as DNA: TGTGCCAGCAGTTTTAATGAGGGCACAGGTATAATTTCGTATGGCTACACCTTC.

The gene calls are TRBV7-6 and TRBJ1-2; D may be TRBD1 (5 bases). The V gene lost 1 base and the J gene lost 7 bases, with 10 bases spanning the gap. The germline gives CDR1 SGHVS, CDR2 FNYEAQ. The CDR3 spans 13 residues. CDR3 loop: CASSLGGTSGYTF. CDR3 nucleotides: TGTGCCAGCAGCTTAGGGGGGACGAGTGGCTACACCTTC.

The chain couples TRBV6-1 to TRBJ2-7; tentatively, D is TRBD2 (5 bases). Germline V gene lookup returns CDR1 MNHNS and CDR2 SASEGT. The CDR3 loop spans 13 amino acids. V lost 6 bases and J lost 7, with 16 bases in between. CDR3 sequence: CASSGDPLREQYF. In DNA, the CDR3 is TGTGCCAGCAGCGGGGATCCTTTACGAGAGCAGTACTTC.